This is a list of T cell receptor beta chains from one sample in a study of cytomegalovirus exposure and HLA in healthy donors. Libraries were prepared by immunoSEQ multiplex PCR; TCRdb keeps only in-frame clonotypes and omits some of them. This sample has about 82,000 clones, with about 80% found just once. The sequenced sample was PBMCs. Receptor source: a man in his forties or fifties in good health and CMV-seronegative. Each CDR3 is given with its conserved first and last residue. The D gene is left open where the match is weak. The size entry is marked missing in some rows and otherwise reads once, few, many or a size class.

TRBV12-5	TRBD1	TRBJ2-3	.	CASGLAGTGSTTQYF	TGTGCTAGTGGTTTGGCCGGGACAGGTTCAACTACGCAGTATTTT
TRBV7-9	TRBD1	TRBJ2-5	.	CSSSSIRDRTVQETQYF	TGTTCCAGCAGCTCGATCCGGGACAGGACCGTACAAGAGACCCAGTACTTC
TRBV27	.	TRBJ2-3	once	CASVGGLNTDTQYF	TGTGCCAGCGTTGGTGGCTTAAACACAGATACGCAGTATTTT
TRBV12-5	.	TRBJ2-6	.	CASSSSGANVLTF	TGTGCTAGCTCCTCCTCTGGGGCCAACGTCCTGACTTTC
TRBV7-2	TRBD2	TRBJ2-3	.	CASSLALAGERLSDTQYF	TGTGCCAGCAGCTTAGCACTAGCGGGGGAACGTTTGTCAGATACGCAGTATTTT
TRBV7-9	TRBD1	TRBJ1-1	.	CASSLGGQGLFSWEAFF	TGTGCCAGCAGCTTAGGAGGACAGGGACTTTTTAGTTGGGAAGCTTTCTTT
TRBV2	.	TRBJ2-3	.	CASSERAGLPDTQYF	TGTGCCAGCTCCGAGAGGGCAGGCTTGCCAGATACGCAGTATTTT
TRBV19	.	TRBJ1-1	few	CASSAGPYTEAFF	TGTGCCAGTAGCGCGGGACCGTACACTGAAGCTTTCTTT
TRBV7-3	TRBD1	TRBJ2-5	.	CASSSSGTVETQYF	TGTGCCAGCAGCTCCTCCGGGACAGTCGAGACCCAGTACTTC
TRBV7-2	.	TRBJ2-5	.	CASSPRVTQYF	TGTGCATCCTCCCCGAGAGTGACCCAGTACTTC
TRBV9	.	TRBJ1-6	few	CASSPGAAYSSYNSPLHF	TGTGCCAGCAGCCCCGGAGCGGCCTACAGCTCCTATAATTCACCCCTCCACTTT
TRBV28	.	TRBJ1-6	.	CASRQGGYSPLHF	TGTGCCAGCAGGCAGGGAGGCTATTCACCCCTCCACTTT
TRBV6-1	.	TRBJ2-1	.	CASSEVLNEQFF	TGTGCCAGCAGTGAAGTCCTGAATGAGCAGTTCTTC
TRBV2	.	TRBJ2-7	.	CASSGGGRVWSYEQYF	TGTGCCAGCAGTGGGGGGGGCAGAGTATGGTCCTACGAGCAGTACTTC
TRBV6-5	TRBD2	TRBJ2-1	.	CASSYSTRGGRGEQFF	TGTGCCAGCAGTTACAGTACACGGGGGGGCCGGGGTGAGCAGTTCTTC
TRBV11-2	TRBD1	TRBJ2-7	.	CASSPDRRYEQYF	TGTGCCAGCAGCCCGGACAGGCGATACGAGCAGTACTTC
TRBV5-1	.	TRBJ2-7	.	CASSLGERFYEQYF	TGCGCCAGCAGCTTGGGAGAGCGATTCTACGAGCAGTACTTC
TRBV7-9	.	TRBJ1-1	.	CSSSPHSVTEAFF	TGTTCCAGCAGTCCCCATTCGGTGACTGAAGCTTTCTTT
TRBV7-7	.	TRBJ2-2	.	CASSLNRDTGELFF	TGTGCTAGCAGCTTGAACAGGGACACCGGGGAGCTGTTTTTT
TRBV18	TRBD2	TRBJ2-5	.	CASSKGTSGAQETQYF	TGTGCCAGCTCAAAAGGGACTAGCGGGGCCCAAGAGACCCAGTACTTC
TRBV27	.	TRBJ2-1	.	CASSLAEYNEQFF	TGTGCCAGCAGTTTAGCGGAATACAATGAGCAGTTCTTC
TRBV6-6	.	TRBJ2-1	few	CASSIQESSYNEQFF	TGTGCCAGCAGCATACAGGAGAGCTCCTACAATGAGCAGTTCTTC
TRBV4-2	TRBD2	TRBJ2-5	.	CASSQVVGGVETQYF	TGTGCCAGCAGCCAGGTGGTCGGGGGGGTAGAGACCCAGTACTTC
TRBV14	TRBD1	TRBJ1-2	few	CASSQLGQGTF	TGTGCCAGCAGCCAACTGGGACAGGGAACCTTC
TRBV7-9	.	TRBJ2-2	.	CASSFGLGTRATGELFF	TGTGCCAGCAGCTTTGGTCTCGGGACTCGGGCCACCGGGGAGCTGTTTTTT
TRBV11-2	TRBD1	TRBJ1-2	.	CASSRDSYGYTF	TGTGCCAGCAGCCGGGACAGCTATGGCTACACCTTC
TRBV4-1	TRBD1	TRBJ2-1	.	CASSQERTGFNEQFF	TGCGCCAGCAGCCAAGAAAGGACAGGGTTCAATGAGCAGTTCTTC
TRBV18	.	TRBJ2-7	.	CASSRDSLRWGGEQYF	TGTGCCAGCTCCCGGGACAGCTTGAGATGGGGAGGCGAGCAGTACTTC
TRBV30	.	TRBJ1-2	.	CAWSHSYGYTF	TGTGCCTGGAGTCACAGCTATGGCTACACCTTC
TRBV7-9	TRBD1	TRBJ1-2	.	CASSFDRDSYGYTF	TGTGCCAGCAGCTTCGACAGGGACTCCTATGGCTACACCTTC
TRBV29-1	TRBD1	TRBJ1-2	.	CSVAPGQGTYGYTF	TGCAGCGTTGCCCCGGGACAGGGAACCTATGGCTACACCTTC
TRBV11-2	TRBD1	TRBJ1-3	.	CASSSQGTAGNTIYF	TGTGCCAGCAGCTCGCAGGGGACAGCTGGAAACACCATATATTTT
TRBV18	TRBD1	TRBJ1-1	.	CASSRSPLTGPENTEAFF	TGTGCCAGCTCCCGAAGTCCCTTGACAGGGCCCGAAAACACTGAAGCTTTCTTT
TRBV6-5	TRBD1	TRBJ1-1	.	CASSFPGTGEAFF	TGTGCCAGCAGTTTCCCCGGGACAGGAGAAGCTTTCTTT
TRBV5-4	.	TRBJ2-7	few	CASSLQGRYEQYF	TGTGCCAGCAGCTTACAGGGAAGATACGAGCAGTACTTC
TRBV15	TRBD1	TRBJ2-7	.	CATSRERTGYEQYF	TGTGCCACCAGCAGAGAACGGACAGGCTACGAGCAGTACTTC
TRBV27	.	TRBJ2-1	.	CASSFLSYTEFSPFYNEQFF	TGTGCCAGCAGTTTCTTGTCCTATACTGAGTTCTCCCCGTTTTACAATGAGCAGTTCTTC
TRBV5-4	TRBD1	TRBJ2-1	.	CASSLAPPTGGRRNEQFF	TGTGCCAGCAGCTTGGCCCCACCTACAGGGGGCCGCCGCAATGAGCAGTTCTTC
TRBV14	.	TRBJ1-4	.	CASSQVVGEKLFF	TGTGCCAGCAGCCAAGTTGTCGGGGAAAAACTGTTTTTT
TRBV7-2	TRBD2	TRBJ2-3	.	CASSDPKAGGDTQYF	TGTGCCAGCAGCGACCCTAAAGCGGGGGGAGATACGCAGTATTTT
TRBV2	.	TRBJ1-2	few	CASERGTTTNYGYTF	TGTGCCAGCGAAAGGGGGACAACAACTAACTATGGCTACACCTTC
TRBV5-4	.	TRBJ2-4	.	CASSYGGDSKNIQYF	TGTGCCAGCAGCTACGGAGGGGACAGCAAAAACATTCAGTACTTC
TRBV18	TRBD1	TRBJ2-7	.	CASSPGRAGGGYEQYF	TGTGCCAGCTCACCTGGCAGGGCAGGGGGTGGCTACGAGCAGTACTTC
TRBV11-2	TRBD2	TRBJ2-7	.	CASSLRLGGTSSYEQYF	TGTGCCAGCAGCTTAAGGTTAGGCGGGACTAGTTCCTACGAGCAGTACTTC
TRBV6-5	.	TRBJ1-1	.	CASSYTSGYTEAFF	TGTGCCAGCAGTTACACCTCAGGGTACACTGAAGCTTTCTTT
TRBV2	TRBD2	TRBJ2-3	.	CVSSAAGTKTDTQYF	TGTGTCAGCAGCGCCGCCGGGACTAAGACCGATACGCAGTATTTT
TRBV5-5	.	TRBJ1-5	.	CASSSTDSSNQPQHF	TGTGCCAGCAGTTCTACGGACAGCAGCAATCAGCCCCAGCATTTT
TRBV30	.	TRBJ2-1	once	CAWSGGGGPYYNEQFF	TGTGCCTGGAGTGGAGGCGGGGGCCCTTACTACAATGAGCAGTTCTTC